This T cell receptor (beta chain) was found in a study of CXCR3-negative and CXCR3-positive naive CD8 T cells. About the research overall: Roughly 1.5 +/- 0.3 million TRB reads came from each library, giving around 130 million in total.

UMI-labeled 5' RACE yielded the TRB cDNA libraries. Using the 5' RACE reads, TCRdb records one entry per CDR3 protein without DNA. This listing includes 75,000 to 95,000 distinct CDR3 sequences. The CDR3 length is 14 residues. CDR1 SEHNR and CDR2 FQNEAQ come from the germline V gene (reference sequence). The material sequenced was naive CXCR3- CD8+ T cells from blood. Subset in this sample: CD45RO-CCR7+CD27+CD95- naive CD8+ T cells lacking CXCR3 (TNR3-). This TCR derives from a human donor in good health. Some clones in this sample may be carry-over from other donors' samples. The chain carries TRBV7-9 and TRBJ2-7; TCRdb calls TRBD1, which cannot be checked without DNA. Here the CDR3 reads CASSFRDQPYEQYF.